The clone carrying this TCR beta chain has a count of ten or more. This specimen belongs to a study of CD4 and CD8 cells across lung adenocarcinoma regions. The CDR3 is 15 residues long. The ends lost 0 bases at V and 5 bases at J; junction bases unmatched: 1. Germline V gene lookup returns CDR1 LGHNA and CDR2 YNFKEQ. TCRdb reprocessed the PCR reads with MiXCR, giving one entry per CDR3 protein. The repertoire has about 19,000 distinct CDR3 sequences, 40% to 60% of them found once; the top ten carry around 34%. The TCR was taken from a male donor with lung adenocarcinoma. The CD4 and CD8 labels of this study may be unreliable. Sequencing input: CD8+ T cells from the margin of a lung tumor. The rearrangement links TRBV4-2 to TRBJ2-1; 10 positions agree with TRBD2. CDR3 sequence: CASSQEGTSDNEQFF. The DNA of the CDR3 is TGTGCCAGCAGCCAAGAGGGGACTAGCGACAATGAGCAGTTCTTC.